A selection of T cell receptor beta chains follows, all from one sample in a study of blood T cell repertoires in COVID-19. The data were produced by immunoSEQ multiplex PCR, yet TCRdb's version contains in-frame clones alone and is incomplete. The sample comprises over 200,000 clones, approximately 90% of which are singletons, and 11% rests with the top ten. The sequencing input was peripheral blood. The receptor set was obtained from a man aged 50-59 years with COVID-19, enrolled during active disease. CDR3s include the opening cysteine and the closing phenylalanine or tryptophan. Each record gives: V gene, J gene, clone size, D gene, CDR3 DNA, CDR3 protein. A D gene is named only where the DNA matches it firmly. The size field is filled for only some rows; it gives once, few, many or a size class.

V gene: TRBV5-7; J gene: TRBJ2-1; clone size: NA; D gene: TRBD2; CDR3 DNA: TGTGCCAGCAGGGGGGAGGGGCAGTTCTTC; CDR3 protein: CASRGEGQFF
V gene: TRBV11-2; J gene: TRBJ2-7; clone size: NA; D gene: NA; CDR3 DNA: TGTGCCAGCAGCTTAGGGCTTATGGGAGCGGAGATGGATTACGAGCAGTACTTC; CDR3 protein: CASSLGLMGAEMDYEQYF
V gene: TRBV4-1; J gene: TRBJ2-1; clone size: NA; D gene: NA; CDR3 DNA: TGCGCCAGCAGCCAAGACCCGGGGTTCAATGAGCAGTTCTTC; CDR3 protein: CASSQDPGFNEQFF
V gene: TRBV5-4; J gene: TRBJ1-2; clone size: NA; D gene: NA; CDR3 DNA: TGTGCCAGCAGCTTCCGGGACTTTGTCTACACCTTC; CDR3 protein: CASSFRDFVYTF
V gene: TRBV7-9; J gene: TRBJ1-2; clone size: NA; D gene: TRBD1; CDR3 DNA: TGTGCCAGCAACCACCCGGACAGGAACTATGGCTACACCTTC; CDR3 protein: CASNHPDRNYGYTF
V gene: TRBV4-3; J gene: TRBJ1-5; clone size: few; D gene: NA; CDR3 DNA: TGCGCCAGCAGCCCCCTCAAGATGACTCAGGGGAATCAGCCCCAGCATTTT; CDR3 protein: CASSPLKMTQGNQPQHF
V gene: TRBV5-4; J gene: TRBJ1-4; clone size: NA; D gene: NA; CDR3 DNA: TGTGCCAGCCAACCAAGAGGGGGAAATAATGAAAAACTGTTTTTT; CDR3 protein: CASQPRGGNNEKLFF
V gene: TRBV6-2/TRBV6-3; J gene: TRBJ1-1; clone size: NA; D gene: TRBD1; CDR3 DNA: TGTGCCAGCAGTCAACAGGGGACGCTTGAAGCTTTCTTT; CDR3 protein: CASSQQGTLEAFF
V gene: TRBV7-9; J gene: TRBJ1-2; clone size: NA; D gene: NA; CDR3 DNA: TGTGCCAGCAGCATTGAAACACAGGGCCGCACCTATGGCTACACCTTC; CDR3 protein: CASSIETQGRTYGYTF
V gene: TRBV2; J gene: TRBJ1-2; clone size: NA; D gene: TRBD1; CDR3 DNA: TGTGCCAGCAGTGCGGACAGGGGAAGGTACACCTTC; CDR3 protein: CASSADRGRYTF
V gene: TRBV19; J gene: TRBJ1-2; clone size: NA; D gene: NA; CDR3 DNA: TGTGCCACCCGGACAGTCTACTATGGCTACACCTTC; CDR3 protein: CATRTVYYGYTF
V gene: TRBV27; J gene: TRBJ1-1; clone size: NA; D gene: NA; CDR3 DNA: TGTGCCAGCAGTTGGTCAGGGTCTATGTCTGAAGCTTTCTTT; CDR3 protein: CASSWSGSMSEAFF
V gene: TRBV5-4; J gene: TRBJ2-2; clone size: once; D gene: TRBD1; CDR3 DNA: TGTGCCAGCAGCTTGCAGGGGGCCGGCACCGGGGAGCTGTTTTTT; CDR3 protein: CASSLQGAGTGELFF
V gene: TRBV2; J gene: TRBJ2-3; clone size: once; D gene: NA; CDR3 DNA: TGTGCCAGCAGTGGACAGCTTCAGGTAGTGCAGTATTTT; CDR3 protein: CASSGQLQVVQYF
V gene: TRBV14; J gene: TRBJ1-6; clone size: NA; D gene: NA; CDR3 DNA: TGTGCCAGCAGCGCTGGACAGTTCTATAATTCACCCCTCCACTTT; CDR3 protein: CASSAGQFYNSPLHF
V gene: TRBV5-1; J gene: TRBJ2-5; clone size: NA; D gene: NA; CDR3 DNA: TGCGCCAGCAGCGCCCAACCGGCAGGGGTCGCGGGTGGGCAAGAGACCCAGTACTTC; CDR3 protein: CASSAQPAGVAGGQETQYF
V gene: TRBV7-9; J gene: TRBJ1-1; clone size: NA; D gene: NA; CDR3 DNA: TGTGCCAGCAGCCAAAGCAAGGGGGTAGGTGCTTTCTTT; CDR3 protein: CASSQSKGVGAFF
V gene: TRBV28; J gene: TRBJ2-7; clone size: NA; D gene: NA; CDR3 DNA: TGTGCCAGCAGCCGGCGGGGCTACGAGCAGTACTTC; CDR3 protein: CASSRRGYEQYF
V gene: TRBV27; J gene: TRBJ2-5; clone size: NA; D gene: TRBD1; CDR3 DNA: TGTGCCAGCAGGAGACAGGGGTCTGAGACCCAGTACTTC; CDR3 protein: CASRRQGSETQYF
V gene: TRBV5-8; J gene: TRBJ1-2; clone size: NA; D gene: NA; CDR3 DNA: TGTGCCAGCAGCTACACGGGACTCTTAACGTCTCCGGGCTACACCTTC; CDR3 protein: CASSYTGLLTSPGYTF
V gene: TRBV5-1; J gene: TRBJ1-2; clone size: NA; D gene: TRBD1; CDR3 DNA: TGCGCCAGCAGAAGGGACAGGGAGACCTATGGCTACACCTTC; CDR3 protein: CASRRDRETYGYTF
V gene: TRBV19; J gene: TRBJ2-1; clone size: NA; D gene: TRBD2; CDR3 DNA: TGTGCCAGTAGTATAGATGGGGCTAGCGGGGCTCGGAAGCAGTTCTTC; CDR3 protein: CASSIDGASGARKQFF
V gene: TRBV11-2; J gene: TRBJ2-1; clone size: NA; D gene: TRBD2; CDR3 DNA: TGTGCCAGCAGCTTAGCGGGGGGTTTCTACAATGAGCAGTTCTTC; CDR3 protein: CASSLAGGFYNEQFF
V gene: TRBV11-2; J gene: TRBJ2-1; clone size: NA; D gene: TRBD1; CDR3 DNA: TGTGCCACCAGAGGGCAGGGGGCTTACAATGAGCAGTTCTTC; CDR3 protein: CATRGQGAYNEQFF
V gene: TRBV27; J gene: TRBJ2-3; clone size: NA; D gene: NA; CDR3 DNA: TGTGCCAGCAGTTATCTCGGGTCGGTTAGCACAGATACGCAGTATTTT; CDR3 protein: CASSYLGSVSTDTQYF
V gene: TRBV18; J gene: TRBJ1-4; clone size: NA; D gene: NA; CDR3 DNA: TGTGCCAGCTCCCCCCAGTTACGGGGAGAAAAACTGTTTTTT; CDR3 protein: CASSPQLRGEKLFF
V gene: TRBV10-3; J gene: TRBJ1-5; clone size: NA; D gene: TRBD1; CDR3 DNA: TGTGCCATCACCCCGGACAGGGGACAGCCCCAGCATTTT; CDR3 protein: CAITPDRGQPQHF
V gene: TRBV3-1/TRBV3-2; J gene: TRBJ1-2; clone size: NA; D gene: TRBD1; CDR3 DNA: TGTGCCAGCAGCCAAGATGGTAGGGGGCAGTTCGCGCGTCTCTATGGCTACACCTTC; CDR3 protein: CASSQDGRGQFARLYGYTF
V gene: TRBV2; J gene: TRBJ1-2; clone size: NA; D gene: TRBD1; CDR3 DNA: TGTGCCAGCTCAAGGACAGGGGGTGAAGGCTACACCTTC; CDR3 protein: CASSRTGGEGYTF
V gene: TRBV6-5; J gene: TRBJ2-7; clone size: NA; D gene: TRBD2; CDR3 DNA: TGTGCCAGCAGCCCGGGACTAGAACGCGAGCAGTACTTC; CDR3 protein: CASSPGLEREQYF
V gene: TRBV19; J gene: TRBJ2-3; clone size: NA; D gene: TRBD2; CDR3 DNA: TGTGCCAGTAGGTTAGCGGGGGGCACAGATACGCAGTATTTT; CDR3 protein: CASRLAGGTDTQYF